This TCR beta chain comes out of a study of blood T cell repertoires in COVID-19. In the study overall: T cells, B-cell-depleted T cells, or PBMCs provided the cDNA or gDNA that served as material.

This clone turned up a few times. Original data processing: It was from reference gene primer amplification that nucleated cell counts were estimated. Sequenced by immunoSEQ multiplex PCR; TCRdb stores in-frame clones only, minus some. V, J and clone size are those of that table, while D and trimming were read from the DNA. The table has some 300,000 clones, 75% to 90% seen once. Trimming cost V 4 bases and J 6 bases, with 12 bases left between them. The CDR3 contains 13 residues. Germline lookup yields CDR1 LGHDT and CDR2 YNNKEL (reference sequence). One Seattle source followed patients from active infection through their disease course.

The sequencing input was peripheral blood. The TCR sequence derives from a woman between 65 and 79 years old with COVID-19, enrolled during active disease. J is TRBJ1-1 and V is TRBV3-1 (or the pseudogene TRBV3-2), with D tentatively TRBD1 (5 bases). The CDR3 bases are TGTGCCAGCAGCCTAGCAGGGTTACCTGAAGCTTTCTTT. Protein sequence: CASSLAGLPEAFF.